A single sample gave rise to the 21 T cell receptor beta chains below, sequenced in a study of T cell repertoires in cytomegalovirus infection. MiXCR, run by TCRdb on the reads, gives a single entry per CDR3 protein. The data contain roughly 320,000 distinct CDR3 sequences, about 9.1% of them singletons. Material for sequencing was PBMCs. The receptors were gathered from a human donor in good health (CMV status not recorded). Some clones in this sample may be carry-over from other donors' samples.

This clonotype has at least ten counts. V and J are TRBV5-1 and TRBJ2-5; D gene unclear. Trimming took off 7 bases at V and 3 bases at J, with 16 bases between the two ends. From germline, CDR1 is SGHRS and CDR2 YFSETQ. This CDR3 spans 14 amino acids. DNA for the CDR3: TGCGCCAGCCGCGTAAGACCGTTAGAAGAGACCCAGTACTTC. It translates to CASRVRPLEETQYF.

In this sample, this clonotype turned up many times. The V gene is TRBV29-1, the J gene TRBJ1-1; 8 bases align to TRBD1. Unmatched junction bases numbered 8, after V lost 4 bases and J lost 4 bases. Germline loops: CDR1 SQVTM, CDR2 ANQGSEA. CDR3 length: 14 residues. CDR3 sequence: CSVVPRQGITEAFF. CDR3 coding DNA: TGCAGCGTTGTGCCGAGACAGGGGATCACTGAAGCTTTCTTT.

CDR3 residues: CASSSYRGSRYEQYF. The CDR3 nucleotides read TGTGCCAGCAGTTCCTACAGGGGTAGTCGCTACGAGCAGTACTTC. The chain uses TRBV27 and TRBJ2-7, with 7 bases lining up with TRBD1. CDR1 is MNHEY and CDR2 is SMNVEV in the germline V gene (reference sequence). The CDR3 spans 15 residues. V dropped 4 bases and J dropped 3; count of bases not matched to a gene: 9.

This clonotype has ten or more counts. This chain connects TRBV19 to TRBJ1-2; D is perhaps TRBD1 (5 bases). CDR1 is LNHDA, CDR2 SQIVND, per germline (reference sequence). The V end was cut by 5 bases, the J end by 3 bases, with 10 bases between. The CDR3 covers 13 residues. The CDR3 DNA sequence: TGTGCCAGTAGTCCTCCGACAGACTATGGCTACACCTTC. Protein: CASSPPTDYGYTF.

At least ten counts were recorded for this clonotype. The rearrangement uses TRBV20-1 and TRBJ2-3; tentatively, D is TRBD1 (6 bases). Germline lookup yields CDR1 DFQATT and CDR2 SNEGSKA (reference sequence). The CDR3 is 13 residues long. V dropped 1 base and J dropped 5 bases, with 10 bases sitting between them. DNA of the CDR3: TGCAGTGCTAGAGGACAGACAGGAGATACGCAGTATTTT. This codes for CSARGQTGDTQYF.

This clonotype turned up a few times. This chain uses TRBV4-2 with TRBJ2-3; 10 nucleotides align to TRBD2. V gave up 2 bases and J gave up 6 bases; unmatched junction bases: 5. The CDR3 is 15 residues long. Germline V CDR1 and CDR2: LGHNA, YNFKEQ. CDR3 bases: TGTGCCAGCAGCCAATCGACTAGCGGGTACGATACGCAGTATTTT. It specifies CASSQSTSGYDTQYF.

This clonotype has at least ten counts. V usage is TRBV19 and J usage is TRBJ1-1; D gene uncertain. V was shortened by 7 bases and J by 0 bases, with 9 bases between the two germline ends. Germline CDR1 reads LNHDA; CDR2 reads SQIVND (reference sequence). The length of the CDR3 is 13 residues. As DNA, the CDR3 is TGTGCCAGTAAATACAACATGAACACTGAAGCTTTCTTT. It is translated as CASKYNMNTEAFF.

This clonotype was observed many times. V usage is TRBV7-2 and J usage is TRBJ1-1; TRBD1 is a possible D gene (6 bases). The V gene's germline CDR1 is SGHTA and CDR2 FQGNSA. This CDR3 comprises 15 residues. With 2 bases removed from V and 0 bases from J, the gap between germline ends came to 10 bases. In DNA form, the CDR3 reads TGTGCCAGCAGCTTAACGGCAGGGGTGAACACTGAAGCTTTCTTT. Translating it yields CASSLTAGVNTEAFF.

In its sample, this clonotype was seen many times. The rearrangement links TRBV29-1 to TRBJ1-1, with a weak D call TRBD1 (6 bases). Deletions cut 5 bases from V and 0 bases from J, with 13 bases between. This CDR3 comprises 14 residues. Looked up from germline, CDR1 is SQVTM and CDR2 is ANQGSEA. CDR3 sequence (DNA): TGCAGCGTTTCTGCGGGGGCGGTGAACACTGAAGCTTTCTTT. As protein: CSVSAGAVNTEAFF. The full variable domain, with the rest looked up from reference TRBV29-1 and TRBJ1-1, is SAVISQKPSRDICQRGTSLTIQCQVDSQVTMMFWYRQQPGQSLTLIATANQGSEATYESGFVIDKFPISRPNLTFSTLTVSNMSPEDSSIYLCSVSAGAVNTEAFFGQGTRLTVV.

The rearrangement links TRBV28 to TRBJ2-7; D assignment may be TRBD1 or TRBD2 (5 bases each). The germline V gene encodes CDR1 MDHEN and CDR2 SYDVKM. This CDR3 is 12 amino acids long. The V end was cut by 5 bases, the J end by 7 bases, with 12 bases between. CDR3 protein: CASSRGSGEQYV. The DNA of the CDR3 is TGTGCCAGCAGTAGGGGCTCGGGGGAGCAGTACGTC.

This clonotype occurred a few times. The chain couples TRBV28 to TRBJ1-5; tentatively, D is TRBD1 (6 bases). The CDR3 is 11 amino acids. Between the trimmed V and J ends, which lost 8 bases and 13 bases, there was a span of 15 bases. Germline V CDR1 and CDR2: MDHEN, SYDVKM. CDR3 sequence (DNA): TGTGCCAGCCGGCGAAGGGGGTTGCAGCATTTT. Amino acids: CASRRRGLQHF. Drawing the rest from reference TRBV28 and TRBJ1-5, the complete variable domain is DVKVTQSSRYLVKRTGEKVFLECVQDMDHENMFWYRQDPGLGLRLIYFSYDVKMKEKGDIPEGYSVSREKKERFSLILESASTNQTSMYLCASRRRGLQHFGDGTRLSIL.

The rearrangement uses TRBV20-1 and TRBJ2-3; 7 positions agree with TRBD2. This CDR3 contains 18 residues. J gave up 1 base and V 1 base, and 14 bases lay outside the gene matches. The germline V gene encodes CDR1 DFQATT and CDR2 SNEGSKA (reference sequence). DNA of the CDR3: TGCAGTGCTAGAGGTTCTCAATGGCGGGGGTTCGGCACAGATACGCAGTATTTT. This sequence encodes CSARGSQWRGFGTDTQYF.

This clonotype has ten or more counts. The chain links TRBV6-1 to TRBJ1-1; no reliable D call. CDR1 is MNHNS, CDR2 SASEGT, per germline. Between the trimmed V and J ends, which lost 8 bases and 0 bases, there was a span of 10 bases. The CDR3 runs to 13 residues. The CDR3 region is CASGVLMNTEAFF. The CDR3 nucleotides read TGTGCCAGCGGGGTTTTGATGAACACTGAAGCTTTCTTT.

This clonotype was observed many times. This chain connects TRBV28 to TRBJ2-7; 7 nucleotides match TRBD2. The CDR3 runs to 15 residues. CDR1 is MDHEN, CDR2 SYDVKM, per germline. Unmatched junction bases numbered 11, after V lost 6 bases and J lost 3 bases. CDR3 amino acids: CASSSPGGGYYEQYV. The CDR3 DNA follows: TGTGCCAGCAGCTCACCGGGAGGCGGATACTACGAGCAGTACGTC.

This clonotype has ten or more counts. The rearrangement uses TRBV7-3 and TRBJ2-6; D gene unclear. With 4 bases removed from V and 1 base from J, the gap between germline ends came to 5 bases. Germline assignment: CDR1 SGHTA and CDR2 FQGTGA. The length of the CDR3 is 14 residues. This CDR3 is CASSSLSGANVLTF. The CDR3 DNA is TGTGCCAGCAGCTCTTTATCTGGGGCCAACGTCCTGACTTTC.

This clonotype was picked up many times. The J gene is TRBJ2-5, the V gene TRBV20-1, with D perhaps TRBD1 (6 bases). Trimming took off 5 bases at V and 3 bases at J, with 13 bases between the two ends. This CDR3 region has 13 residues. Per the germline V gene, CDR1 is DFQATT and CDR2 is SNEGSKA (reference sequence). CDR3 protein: CSARVGAEETQYF. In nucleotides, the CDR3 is TGCAGTGCTCGCGTGGGGGCGGAAGAGACCCAGTACTTC.

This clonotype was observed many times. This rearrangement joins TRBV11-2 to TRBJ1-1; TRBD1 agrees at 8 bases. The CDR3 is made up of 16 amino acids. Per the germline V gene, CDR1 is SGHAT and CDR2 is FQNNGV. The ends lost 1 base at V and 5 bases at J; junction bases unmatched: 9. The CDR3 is CASSLVSGQGNTEAFF. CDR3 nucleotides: TGTGCCAGCAGCTTAGTGAGCGGACAGGGTAATACTGAAGCTTTCTTT.

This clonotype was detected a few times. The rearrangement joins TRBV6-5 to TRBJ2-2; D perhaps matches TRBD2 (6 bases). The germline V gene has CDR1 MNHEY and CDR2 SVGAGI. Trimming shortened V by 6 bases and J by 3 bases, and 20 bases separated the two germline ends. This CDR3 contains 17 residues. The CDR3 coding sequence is TGTGCCAGCAGACGACCCTCCGGACTACGCGACACCGGGGAGCTGTTTTTT. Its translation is CASRRPSGLRDTGELFF.

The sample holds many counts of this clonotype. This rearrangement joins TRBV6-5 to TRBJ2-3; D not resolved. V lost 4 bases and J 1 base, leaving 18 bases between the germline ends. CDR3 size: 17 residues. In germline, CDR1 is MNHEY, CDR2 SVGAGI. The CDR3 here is CASSSLIPRGGTDTQYF. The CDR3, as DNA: TGTGCCAGCAGTTCCCTAATCCCCCGTGGGGGCACAGATACGCAGTATTTT.

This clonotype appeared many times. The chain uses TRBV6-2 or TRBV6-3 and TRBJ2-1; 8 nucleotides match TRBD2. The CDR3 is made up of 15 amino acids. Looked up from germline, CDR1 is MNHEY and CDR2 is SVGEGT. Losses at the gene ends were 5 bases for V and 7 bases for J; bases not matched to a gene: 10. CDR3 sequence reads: CASSPSGGGGNEQFF. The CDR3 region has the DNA TGTGCCAGCAGTCCTTCGGGGGGGGGCGGAAATGAGCAGTTCTTC.

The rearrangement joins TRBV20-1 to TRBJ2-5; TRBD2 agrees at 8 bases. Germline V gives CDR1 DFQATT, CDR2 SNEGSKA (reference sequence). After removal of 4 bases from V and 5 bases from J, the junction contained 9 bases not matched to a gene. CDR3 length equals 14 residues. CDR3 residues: CSANERGPQETQYF. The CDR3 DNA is TGCAGTGCTAATGAGCGGGGGCCGCAGGAGACCCAGTACTTC.